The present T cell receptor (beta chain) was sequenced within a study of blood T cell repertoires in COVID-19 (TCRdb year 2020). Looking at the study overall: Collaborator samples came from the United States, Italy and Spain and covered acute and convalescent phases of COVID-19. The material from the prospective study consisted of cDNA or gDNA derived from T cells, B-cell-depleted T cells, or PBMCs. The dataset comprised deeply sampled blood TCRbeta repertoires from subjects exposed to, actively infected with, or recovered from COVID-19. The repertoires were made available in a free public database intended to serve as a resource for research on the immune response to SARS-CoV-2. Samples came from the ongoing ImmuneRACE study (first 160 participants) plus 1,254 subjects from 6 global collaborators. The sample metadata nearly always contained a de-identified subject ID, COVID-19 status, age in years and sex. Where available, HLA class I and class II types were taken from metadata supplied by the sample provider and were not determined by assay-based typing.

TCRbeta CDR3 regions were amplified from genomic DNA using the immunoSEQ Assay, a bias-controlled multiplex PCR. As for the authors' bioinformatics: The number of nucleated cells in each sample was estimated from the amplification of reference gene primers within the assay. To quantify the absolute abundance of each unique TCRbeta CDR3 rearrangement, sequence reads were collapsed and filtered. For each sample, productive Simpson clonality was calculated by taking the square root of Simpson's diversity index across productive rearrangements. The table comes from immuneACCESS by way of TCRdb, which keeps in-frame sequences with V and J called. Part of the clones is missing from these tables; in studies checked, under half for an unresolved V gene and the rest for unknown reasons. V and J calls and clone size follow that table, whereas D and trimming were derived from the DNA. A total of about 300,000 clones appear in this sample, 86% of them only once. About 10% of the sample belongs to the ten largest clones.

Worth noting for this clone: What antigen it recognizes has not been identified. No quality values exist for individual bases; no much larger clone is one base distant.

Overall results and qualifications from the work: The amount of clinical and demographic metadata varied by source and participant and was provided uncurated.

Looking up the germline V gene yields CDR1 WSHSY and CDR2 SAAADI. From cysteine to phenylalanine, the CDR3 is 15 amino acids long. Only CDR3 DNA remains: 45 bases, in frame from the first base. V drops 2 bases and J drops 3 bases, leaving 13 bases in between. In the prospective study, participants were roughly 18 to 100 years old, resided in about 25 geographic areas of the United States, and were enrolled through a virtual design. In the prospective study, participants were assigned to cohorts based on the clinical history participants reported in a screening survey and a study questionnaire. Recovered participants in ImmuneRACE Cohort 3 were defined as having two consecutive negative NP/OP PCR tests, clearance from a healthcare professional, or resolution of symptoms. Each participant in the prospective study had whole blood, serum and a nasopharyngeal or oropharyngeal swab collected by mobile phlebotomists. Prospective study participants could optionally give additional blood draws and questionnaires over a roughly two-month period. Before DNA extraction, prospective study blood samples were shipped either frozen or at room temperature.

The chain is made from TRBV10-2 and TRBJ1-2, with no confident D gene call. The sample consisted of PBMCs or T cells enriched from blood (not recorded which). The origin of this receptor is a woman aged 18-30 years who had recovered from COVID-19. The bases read TGCGCCAGCAGTGAGGTTGAGAGCGCCTACTATGGCTACACCTTC. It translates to CASSEVESAYYGYTF.